The source of this T cell receptor (beta chain) is a study of identifying expanded T cells in peripheral blood. Here immunoSEQ multiplex PCR was the method, and the copy in TCRdb shows in-frame clones only, minus some. The table lists 80,000 to 90,000 clones, over 75% of them singletons, with 2.5% to 3.5% in the top ten. For this clone: What it binds is unknown.

Findings and limits, study-wide: Roughly 1.2 clones differed between technical replicates, versus approximately 16 and 19 over time.

During the collection period, no donor immune events like infections were recorded. With 4 bases clipped from V and 1 base from J, the junction kept 12 bases outside the gene matches. Germline V CDR1 and CDR2: SNHLY, FYNNEI. The CDR3 spans 20 residues. The rearrangement joins TRBV2 to TRBJ2-1; 14 bases agree with TRBD2. What was sequenced was blood. This TCR was sampled from a person between 18 and 75 years old in good health. The CDR3 loop is CASSGIVGTSGRLSYNEQFF. The CDR3 DNA follows: TGTGCCAGCAGTGGTATTGTAGGGACTAGCGGGAGATTGTCCTACAATGAGCAGTTCTTC.